This record concerns one T cell receptor (beta chain) sequence. This specimen comes from a study of blood T cell repertoires in COVID-19. Study-wide context: The study drew acute and convalescent COVID-19 samples from the United States, Italy and Spain.

Generated by immunoSEQ multiplex PCR, the TCRdb table keeps only in-frame clones and is missing some. The sample lists 200,000 to 300,000 clones, approximately 85% occurring once. Clinical histories supplied by participants themselves formed the basis of cohort assignment. The CDR3 extends over 13 amino acids. Germline V CDR1 and CDR2: GTSNPN, SVGIG (reference sequence). V dropped 2 bases and J dropped 2 bases, with 9 bases sitting between them. The sequenced material came from PBMCs or T cells enriched from blood (not recorded which). This receptor was identified in a woman aged 50 to 60 with acute COVID-19. The rearrangement links TRBV30 to TRBJ2-5, with D perhaps matching TRBD2 (6 bases). The chain's CDR3 is CAWSIGLQETQYF. The CDR3 nucleotides are TGTGCCTGGAGTATAGGACTACAAGAGACCCAGTACTTC.